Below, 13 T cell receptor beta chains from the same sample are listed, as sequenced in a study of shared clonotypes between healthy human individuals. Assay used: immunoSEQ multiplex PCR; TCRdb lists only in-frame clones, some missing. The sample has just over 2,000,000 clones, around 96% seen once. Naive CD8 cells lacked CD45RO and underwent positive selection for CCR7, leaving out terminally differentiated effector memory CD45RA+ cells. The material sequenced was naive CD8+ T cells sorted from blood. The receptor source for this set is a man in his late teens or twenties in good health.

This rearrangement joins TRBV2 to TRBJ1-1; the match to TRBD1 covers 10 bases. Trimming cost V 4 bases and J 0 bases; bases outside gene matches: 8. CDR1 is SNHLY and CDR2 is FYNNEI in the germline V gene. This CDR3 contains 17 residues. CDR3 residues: CASSVSGTGAMNTEAFF. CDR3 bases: TGTGCCAGCAGTGTAAGCGGGACAGGGGCCATGAACACTGAAGCTTTCTTT.

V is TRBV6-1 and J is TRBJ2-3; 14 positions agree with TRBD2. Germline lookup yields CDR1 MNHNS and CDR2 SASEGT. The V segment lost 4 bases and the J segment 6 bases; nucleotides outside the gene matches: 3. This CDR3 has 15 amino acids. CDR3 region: CASSGLAGGLDTQYF. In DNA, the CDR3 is TGTGCCAGCAGTGGACTAGCGGGAGGGCTGGATACGCAGTATTTT.

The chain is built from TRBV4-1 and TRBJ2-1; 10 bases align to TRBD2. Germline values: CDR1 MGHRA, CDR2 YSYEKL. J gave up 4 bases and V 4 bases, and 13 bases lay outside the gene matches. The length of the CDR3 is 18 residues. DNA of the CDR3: TGCGCCAGCAGCCCAGGCGGCCTAGCGGGGGAACCTTACAATGAGCAGTTCTTC. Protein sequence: CASSPGGLAGEPYNEQFF.

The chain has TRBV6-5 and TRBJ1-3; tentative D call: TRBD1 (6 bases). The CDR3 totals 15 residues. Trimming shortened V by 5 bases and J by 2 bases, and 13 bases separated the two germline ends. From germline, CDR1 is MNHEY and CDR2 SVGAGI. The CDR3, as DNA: TGTGCCAGCAGTCTTACCCCAGGGGCTGGAAACACCATATATTTT. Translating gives CASSLTPGAGNTIYF.

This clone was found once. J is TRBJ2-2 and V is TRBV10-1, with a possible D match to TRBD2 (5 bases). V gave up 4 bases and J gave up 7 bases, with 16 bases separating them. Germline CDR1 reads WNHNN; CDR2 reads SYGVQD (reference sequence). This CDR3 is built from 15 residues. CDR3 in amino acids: CASSAGVFGGGELFF. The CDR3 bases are TGCGCCAGCAGTGCCGGGGTGTTTGGTGGCGGGGAGCTGTTTTTT.

CDR3 DNA sequence: TGTGCCAGCACCTACGGCGGTCTGAACACTGAAGCTTTCTTT. This translates into CASTYGGLNTEAFF. The genes are TRBV7-9 and TRBJ1-1; D unresolved. CDR3 length: 14 amino acids. The germline V gene encodes CDR1 SEHNR and CDR2 FQNEAQ (reference sequence). With 7 bases removed from V and 0 bases from J, the gap between germline ends came to 12 bases.

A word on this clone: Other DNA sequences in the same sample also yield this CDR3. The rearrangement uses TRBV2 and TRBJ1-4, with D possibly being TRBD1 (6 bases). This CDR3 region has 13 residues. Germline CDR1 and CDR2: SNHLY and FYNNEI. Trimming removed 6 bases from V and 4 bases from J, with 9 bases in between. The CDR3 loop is CASSQGFNEKLFF. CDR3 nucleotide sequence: TGTGCCAGCAGCCAGGGGTTTAATGAAAAACTGTTTTTT. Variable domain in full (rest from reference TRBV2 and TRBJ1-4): EPEVTQTPSHQVTQMGQEVILRCVPISNHLYFYWYRQILGQKVEFLVSFYNNEISEKSEIFDDQFSVERPDGSNFTLKIRSTKLEDSAMYFCASSQGFNEKLFFGSGTQLSVL.

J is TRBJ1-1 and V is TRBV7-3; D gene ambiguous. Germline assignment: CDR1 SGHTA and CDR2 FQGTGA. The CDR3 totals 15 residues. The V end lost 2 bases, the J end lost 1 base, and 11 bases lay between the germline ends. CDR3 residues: CASSLGWGTNTEAFF. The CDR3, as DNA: TGTGCCAGCAGCTTAGGGTGGGGTACGAACACTGAAGCTTTCTTT.

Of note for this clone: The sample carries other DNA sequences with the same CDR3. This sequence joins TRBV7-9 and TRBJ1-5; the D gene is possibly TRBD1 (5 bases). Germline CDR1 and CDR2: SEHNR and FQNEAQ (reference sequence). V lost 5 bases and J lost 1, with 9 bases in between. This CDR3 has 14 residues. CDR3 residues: CASSPEGSNQPQHF. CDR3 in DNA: TGTGCCAGCAGCCCAGAGGGGAGCAATCAGCCCCAGCATTTT.

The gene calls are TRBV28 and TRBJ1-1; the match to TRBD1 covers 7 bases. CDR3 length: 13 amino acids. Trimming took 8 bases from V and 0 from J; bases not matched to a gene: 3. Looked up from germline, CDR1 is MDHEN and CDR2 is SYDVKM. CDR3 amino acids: CASGTDLNTEAFF. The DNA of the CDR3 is TGTGCCAGCGGGACAGACTTGAACACTGAAGCTTTCTTT.

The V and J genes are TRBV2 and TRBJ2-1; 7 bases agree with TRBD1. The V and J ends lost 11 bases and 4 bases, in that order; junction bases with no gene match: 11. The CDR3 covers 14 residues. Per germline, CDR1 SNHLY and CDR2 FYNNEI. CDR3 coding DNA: TGTGCCGGTCCCGGGGACAGTAAATACAATGAGCAGTTCTTC. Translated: CAGPGDSKYNEQFF.

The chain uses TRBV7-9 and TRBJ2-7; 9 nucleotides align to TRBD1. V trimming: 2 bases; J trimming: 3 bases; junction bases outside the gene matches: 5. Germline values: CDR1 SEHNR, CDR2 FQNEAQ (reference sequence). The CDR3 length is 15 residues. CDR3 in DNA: TGTGCCAGCAGCTTATTACCGGGACAGGGCTACGAGCAGTACTTC. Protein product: CASSLLPGQGYEQYF.

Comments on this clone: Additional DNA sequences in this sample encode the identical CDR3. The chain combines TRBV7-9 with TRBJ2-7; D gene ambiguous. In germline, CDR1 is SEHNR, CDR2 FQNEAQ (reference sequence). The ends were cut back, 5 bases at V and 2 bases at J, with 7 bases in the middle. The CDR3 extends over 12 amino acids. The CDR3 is CASSLHTYEQYF. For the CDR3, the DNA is TGTGCCAGCAGCCTCCATACCTACGAGCAGTACTTC.